This T cell receptor (beta chain) was sequenced during a study of T-cell reconstitution after alpha-beta-depleted transplantation in children. Findings of the study overall: Alpha-beta T cells about two months after transplant reportedly derived from several hundred expanded graft clones. Newly generated T cells supplied most T-cell counts and diversity one year post-transplant. After transplant, high TCRbeta diversity at day 60 in some patients arose from surviving recipient T cells and thymic progenitors.

Unique molecular identifiers were incorporated during preparation of the TCRbeta library. Each CDR3 protein is one row after TCRdb ran MiXCR on the PCR reads. The sample lists approximately 190,000 distinct CDR3 sequences, 5% to 6.5% seen once, with around 4.1% in the top ten. This clonotype was detected many times. Its cognate antigen is unknown. This specimen was PBMCs, taken before TCRalphabeta/CD19-depleted stem cell transplant. The sequence came from a girl in the first two years of life with combined immunodeficiency, due to receive a stem cell transplant.

CDR3 coding DNA: TGCAGCGGGGATATTGGCACTGAAGCTTTCTTT. Protein sequence: CSGDIGTEAFF. This chain connects TRBV29-1 to TRBJ1-1; no clear D. CDR3 length: 11 amino acids. Trimming shortened V by 7 bases and J by 4 bases, and 10 bases separated the two germline ends. CDR1 is SQVTM and CDR2 is ANQGSEA in the germline V gene.